What follows are 19 T cell receptor beta chains derived from one specimen sequenced in a study of Graves' ophthalmopathy and Graves' hyperthyroidism. Beta-chain TCR CDR3 regions were amplified from RNA transcripts. First-round RT-PCR employed HTBI primers, with a second-round multiplex PCR after it. In TCRdb, the multiplex PCR reads were re-called with MiXCR into one record per CDR3 protein. In the table there are approximately 410,000 distinct CDR3 sequences, 15% of which are singletons. The sample was peripheral blood. These receptors originate from a woman aged 18-29 years with stable Graves' hyperthyroidism.

This clonotype was observed a few times. The V call is TRBV29-1, the J call TRBJ1-2; a possible D gene is TRBD1 (5 bases). CDR3 length: 12 residues. With 0 bases removed from V and 3 bases from J, the gap between germline ends came to 5 bases. CDR1 and CDR2 (germline): SQVTM, ANQGSEA. As DNA, the CDR3 is TGCAGCGTTGAAGAGACAGACTATGGCTACACCTTC. Translation: CSVEETDYGYTF.

This clonotype occurred many times. V gene TRBV12-3 or TRBV12-4 combines with J gene TRBJ2-7, with TRBD1 matching 8 bases. V was pared by 5 bases and J by 4 bases, with 7 bases of the junction left unmatched. The CDR3 is 14 amino acids. The CDR3 DNA reads as TGTGCCAGCAGTCCGACAGGGGAAAGTTACGAGCAGTACTTC. Translated: CASSPTGESYEQYF.

In its sample, this clonotype was seen many times. This chain uses TRBV4-2 with TRBJ2-5, with 8 bases that match TRBD2. In germline, CDR1 is LGHNA, CDR2 YNFKEQ. The junction had 8 bases not matched to a gene; V was cut back by 1 base and J by 4 bases. The CDR3 runs to 16 residues. The CDR3 loop reads CASSQATGGRGETQYF. CDR3 coding DNA: TGTGCCAGCAGCCAAGCGACGGGGGGGAGGGGAGAGACCCAGTACTTC.

A few counts support this clonotype. J is TRBJ1-3 and V is TRBV12-3 or TRBV12-4; D remains ambiguous. Between the trimmed V and J ends, which lost 4 bases and 0 bases, there was a span of 13 bases. CDR3 length: 16 amino acids. The CDR3 DNA reads as TGTGCCAGCAGTTATGAGGGATCGTCCTCTGGAAACACCATATATTTT. Its protein product is CASSYEGSSSGNTIYF.

This clonotype appeared many times. The chain links TRBV19 to TRBJ2-5; 8 bases agree with TRBD2. CDR1 and CDR2 from the germline V gene are LNHDA and SQIVND (reference sequence). Trimming at V came to 6 bases and at J to 4 bases, leaving 7 bases not matched to a gene. The CDR3 loop spans 14 amino acids. Written as DNA, the CDR3 is TGTGCCAGTAGCCGGCTAGCGGGTAGAGAGACCCAGTACTTC. Translated: CASSRLAGRETQYF.

This clonotype was picked up many times. The genes are TRBV14 and TRBJ1-2, with a possible D match to TRBD1 (5 bases). The ends were cut back, 3 bases at V and 2 bases at J, with 10 bases in the middle. The CDR3 totals 14 residues. The germline CDR1 and CDR2 sequences are SGHDN and FVKESK. CDR3 amino acids: CASSHRTINYGYTF. The DNA for the CDR3 is TGTGCCAGCAGCCATAGGACAATAAACTATGGCTACACCTTC.

The table lists this clonotype with a few counts. The chain combines TRBV11-2 with TRBJ1-1, with D maybe TRBD1 (5 bases). The CDR3 loop spans 14 amino acids. The ends were cut back, 3 bases at V and 5 bases at J, with 13 bases in the middle. CDR1 is SGHAT, CDR2 FQNNGV, per germline. The CDR3 bases are TGTGCCAGCAGCTTCGGGGGGTCGAGTACTGAAGCTTTCTTT. This translates into CASSFGGSSTEAFF.

This clonotype appeared many times. V is TRBV2 and J is TRBJ2-7; TRBD2 is a possible D gene (5 bases). The CDR3 extends over 13 amino acids. The germline V gene encodes CDR1 SNHLY and CDR2 FYNNEI. Trimming removed 6 bases at V and 7 bases at J, with 16 bases between. The CDR3 protein is CASSLRELKEQYF. The CDR3 region has the DNA TGTGCCAGCAGCCTCCGGGAACTTAAGGAGCAGTACTTC.

This clonotype was observed at least ten times. The chain employs TRBV2 and TRBJ1-1; D gene unclear. V shed 8 bases and J shed 3 bases, with 13 bases lying between them. Germline CDR1 is SNHLY and CDR2 is FYNNEI. The CDR3 is 13 residues long. The CDR3 DNA sequence: TGTGCCAGCGGGCGTGGGCCATACACTGAAGCTTTCTTT. This translates into CASGRGPYTEAFF.

About this clonotype itself: One junction end disagrees with the germline gene, perhaps due to a read error. The CDR3 DNA follows: TGTGCCAGAAGTGAATATAGCCGGGACGCCTATGGCTACACCTTC. Translating it yields CARSEYSRDAYGYTF. J is TRBJ1-2 and V is TRBV25-1; a possible D gene is TRBD1 (5 bases). This CDR3 contains 15 residues. Looked up from germline, CDR1 is MGHDK and CDR2 is SYGVNS.

This clonotype was recorded many times. The chain has TRBV6-1 and TRBJ1-2, with 11 nucleotides matching TRBD1. Germline V CDR1 and CDR2: MNHNS, SASEGT. J gave up 2 bases and V 6 bases, and 2 bases lay outside the gene matches. The CDR3 totals 14 residues. CDR3 sequence (DNA): TGTGCCAGCAGCCGGACAGGGGGCAACTATGGCTACACCTTC. Translation: CASSRTGGNYGYTF.

This clonotype occurred a few times. The chain carries TRBV5-1 and TRBJ1-1; no clear D gene. The V and J ends lost 1 base and 0 bases respectively, with 25 bases between them. The CDR3 is made up of 20 amino acids. Germline CDR1 SGHRS, CDR2 YFSETQ. CDR3: CASSLRWVRGSRLMNTEAFF. The CDR3 coding sequence is TGCGCCAGCAGCTTGAGGTGGGTACGGGGATCCCGACTTATGAACACTGAAGCTTTCTTT.

This clonotype was counted ten times or more. This sequence joins TRBV7-2 and TRBJ2-5; the D call may be TRBD1 or TRBD2 (5 bases each). The ends were cut back, 7 bases at V and 3 bases at J, with 12 bases in the middle. Per germline, CDR1 SGHTA and CDR2 FQGNSA. The CDR3 spans 13 residues. In DNA form, the CDR3 reads TGTGCCAGCAAGGGGACCCACAAAGAGACCCAGTACTTC. The encoded protein is CASKGTHKETQYF.

The table lists this clonotype with many counts. This chain joins TRBV10-3 and TRBJ1-2, with D possibly being TRBD1 (5 bases). V was shortened by 6 bases and J by 6 bases, with 17 bases between the two germline ends. Germline CDR1 ENHRY, CDR2 SYGVKD. This CDR3 region has 14 residues. For the CDR3, the DNA is TGTGCCATCAGCCCCGGGACCCCTGGCCATGGCTACACCTTC. It codes for CAISPGTPGHGYTF.

This clonotype was detected many times. CDR3 nucleotide sequence: TGTGCCAGCAGTTACAGTAGGGACTATGGCTACACCTTC. This sequence encodes CASSYSRDYGYTF. This rearrangement joins TRBV6-5 to TRBJ1-2; D unresolved. Trimming cost V 2 bases and J 3 bases, with 7 bases left between them. CDR3 length equals 13 residues. CDR1 is MNHEY and CDR2 is SVGAGI in the germline V gene.

This clonotype was seen many times. The chain recombines TRBV12-3 or TRBV12-4 with TRBJ1-6, with D perhaps matching TRBD1 (6 bases). V was cut by 2 bases and J by 10 bases, with 15 bases left in between. This CDR3 has 15 amino acids. The CDR3 region is CASSLSPDRLSPLHF. CDR3 DNA: TGTGCCAGCAGTTTAAGCCCAGACAGGTTGTCACCCCTCCACTTT.

This clonotype was found many times. The genes are TRBV5-4 and TRBJ1-1; 7 bases agree with TRBD1. The CDR3 totals 16 residues. Trimming removed 1 base from V and 2 bases from J; junction bases left unmatched: 8. Germline V lookup: CDR1 SGHNT, CDR2 YYREEE (reference sequence). The CDR3 reads CASSLNAGGPNTEAFF. The CDR3 nucleotides are TGTGCCAGCAGCTTGAATGCAGGGGGACCTAACACTGAAGCTTTCTTT.

The chain recombines TRBV6-2 or TRBV6-3 with TRBJ2-7; D uncertain. With 2 bases removed from V and 4 bases from J, the gap between germline ends came to 27 bases. CDR3 length equals 19 residues. Per germline, CDR1 MNHEY and CDR2 SVGEGT. The CDR3: CASSYHPIGPSARGYEQYF. The CDR3 DNA follows: TGTGCCAGCAGTTACCATCCTATAGGGCCGTCTGCTCGTGGTTACGAGCAGTACTTC.

Only a few counts were recorded for this clonotype. V and J are TRBV11-2 and TRBJ1-1; no clear D gene. Trimming cost V 5 bases and J 0 bases, with 16 bases left between them. The CDR3 extends over 16 amino acids. CDR1 SGHAT and CDR2 FQNNGV come from the germline V gene. The CDR3 here is CASSRLYKGMNTEAFF. The CDR3 nucleotides are TGTGCCAGCAGCAGACTCTACAAGGGAATGAACACTGAAGCTTTCTTT.